What follows are 5 T cell receptor beta chains derived from one specimen sequenced in a study of blood T cell repertoires in COVID-19. The assay was immunoSEQ multiplex PCR, and TCRdb's table has in-frame clones only and misses some. The sample holds 60,000 to 65,000 clones, 65% to 90% seen once. What was sequenced was peripheral blood. The receptors shown here come from a man in his fifties or sixties with COVID-19, enrolled during active disease.

The genes are TRBV12-3 or TRBV12-4 and TRBJ1-1; D is unclear. The CDR3 is 13 residues long. The ends were cut back, 5 bases at V and 8 bases at J, with 15 bases in the middle. In nucleotides, the CDR3 is TGTGCCAGCAGTCCACGTCAGTCTCACGAAGCTTTCTTT. Translating gives CASSPRQSHEAFF.

This clone was picked up a small number of times. The rearrangement uses TRBV5-1 and TRBJ2-3, with unresolved D. CDR1 SGHRS and CDR2 YFSETQ come from the germline V gene. The V gene lost 3 bases and the J gene lost 0 bases, with 14 bases spanning the gap. This CDR3 spans 16 amino acids. DNA of the CDR3: TGCGCCAGCAGCTGGTCCCAAGTGGGCAGCACAGATACGCAGTATTTT. Protein sequence: CASSWSQVGSTDTQYF.

The chain recombines TRBV29-1 with TRBJ2-2; tentative D call: TRBD1 (6 bases). This CDR3 comprises 12 residues. The germline CDR1 and CDR2 sequences are SQVTM and ANQGSEA. CDR3 DNA: TGCGGGACACTTAAGAACACCGGGGAGCTGTTTTTT. Residues: CGTLKNTGELFF.

The V and J genes are TRBV6-5 and TRBJ1-1; no definite D call. The CDR3 is made up of 11 amino acids. Per germline, CDR1 MNHEY and CDR2 SVGAGI. With 7 bases removed from V and 7 bases from J, the gap between germline ends came to 10 bases. The CDR3 nucleotides are TGTGCCAGCAATCGAGGGATTGAAGCTTTCTTT. This sequence encodes CASNRGIEAFF.

The chain joins TRBV7-9 to TRBJ1-1; 8 nucleotides match TRBD1. The CDR3 consists of 14 residues. The V gene end was trimmed by 5 bases and the J gene end by 7 bases; junction bases not matched to a gene: 9. The germline V gene encodes CDR1 SEHNR and CDR2 FQNEAQ (reference sequence). CDR3 sequence: CASSTDRGRGEAFF. The DNA of the CDR3 is TGTGCCAGCAGCACCGACAGGGGTCGCGGTGAAGCTTTCTTT.